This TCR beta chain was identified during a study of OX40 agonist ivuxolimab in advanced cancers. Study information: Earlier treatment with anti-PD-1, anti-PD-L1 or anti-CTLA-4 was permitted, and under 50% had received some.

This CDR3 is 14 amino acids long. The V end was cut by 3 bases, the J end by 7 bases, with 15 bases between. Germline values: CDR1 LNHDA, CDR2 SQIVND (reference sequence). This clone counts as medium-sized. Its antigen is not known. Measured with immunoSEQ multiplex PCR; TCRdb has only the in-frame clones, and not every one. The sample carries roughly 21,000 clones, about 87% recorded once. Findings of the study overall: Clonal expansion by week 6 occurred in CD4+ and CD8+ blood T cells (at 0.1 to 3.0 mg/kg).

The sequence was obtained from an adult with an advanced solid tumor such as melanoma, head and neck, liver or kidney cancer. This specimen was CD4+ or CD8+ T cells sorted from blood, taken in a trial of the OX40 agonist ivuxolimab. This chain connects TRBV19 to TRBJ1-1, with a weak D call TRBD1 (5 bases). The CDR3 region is CASSINPGTHEAFF. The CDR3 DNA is TGTGCCAGTAGTATTAATCCAGGGACCCATGAAGCTTTCTTT. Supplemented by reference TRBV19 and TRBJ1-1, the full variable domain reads DGGITQSPKYLFRKEGQNVTLSCEQNLNHDAMYWYRQDPGQGLRLIYYSQIVNDFQKGDIAEGYSVSREKKESFPLTVTSAQKNPTAFYLCASSINPGTHEAFFGQGTRLTVV.